Following are 14 T cell receptor beta chains from one sample sequenced in a study of beta chain features in type 1 diabetes. As every portion of the isolated RNA was reverse transcribed, the sequencing read expressed TCRB transcripts. Repertoires were generated with immunoSEQ multiplex PCR, while TCRdb's copy carries only in-frame clones and drops some. The table lists under 800,000 clones, roughly 16% of them singletons, with about 0.097% in the top ten. The sample taken for sequencing was naive CD4+ T cells from blood. Receptor source: a man younger than 35 in good health.

The chain uses TRBV4-2 and TRBJ2-2, with 9 bases identical to TRBD1. V was clipped by 1 base and J by 0 bases; unmatched bases: 9. Germline CDR1 is LGHNA and CDR2 is YNFKEQ. This CDR3 is 19 amino acids long. CDR3 in amino acids: CASSQGGQGITPNTGELFF. The CDR3 DNA is TGTGCCAGCAGCCAAGGGGGACAGGGAATTACCCCGAACACCGGGGAGCTGTTTTTT.

This clone has just a few counts. The chain joins TRBV6-5 to TRBJ1-1; 7 positions match TRBD1. V was pared by 2 bases and J by 12 bases, with 9 bases of the junction left unmatched. This CDR3 is 13 amino acids long. Germline V lookup: CDR1 MNHEY, CDR2 SVGAGI. CDR3 amino acids: CASSYQAGGLPFF. The CDR3 coding sequence is TGTGCCAGCAGTTACCAAGCAGGGGGACTTCCTTTCTTT.

The chain couples TRBV7-2 to TRBJ2-1; 10 nucleotides agree with TRBD2. The germline gives CDR1 SGHTA, CDR2 FQGNSA. V was pared by 0 bases and J by 7 bases, with 3 bases of the junction left unmatched. The CDR3 loop spans 15 amino acids. The chain's CDR3 is CASSLALAGVNEQFF. The CDR3 coding sequence is TGTGCCAGCAGCTTAGCCCTAGCGGGGGTAAATGAGCAGTTCTTC.

This clone was seen a few times. The V call is TRBV7-2, the J call TRBJ1-5; perhaps TRBD1 as D (6 bases). CDR3 size: 15 residues. V lost 6 bases, J lost 7 bases, and 19 bases lay in between. CDR1 SGHTA and CDR2 FQGNSA come from the germline V gene. The CDR3 DNA follows: TGTGCCAGCAGTTCTTTCTTACGGACAGACCAGCCCCAGCATTTT. Translation: CASSSFLRTDQPQHF.

The V gene is TRBV27, the J gene TRBJ2-2, with no clear D. Germline V lookup: CDR1 MNHEY, CDR2 SMNVEV (reference sequence). Trimming took 7 bases from V and 5 from J, leaving 14 bases between them. This CDR3 has 14 amino acids. CDR3 nucleotide sequence: TGTGCCAGCACCCCCCAGGTTTGGACCGGGGAGCTGTTTTTT. The encoded protein is CASTPQVWTGELFF.

This clone was counted between two and nine times. This chain uses TRBV29-1 with TRBJ2-5, with D perhaps assigned TRBD1 or TRBD2 (8 bases each). Germline V lookup: CDR1 SQVTM, CDR2 ANQGSEA. V lost 3 bases and J 4 bases, leaving 24 bases between the germline ends. This CDR3 is built from 17 residues. The DNA for the CDR3 is TGCAGCGTTGACCCCGCTAGCGGGTATACAGGGGGAGAGACCCAGTACTTC. This gives the protein CSVDPASGYTGGETQYF.

This clone has only a few counts. This chain links TRBV27 with TRBJ2-1; 8 nucleotides align to TRBD1. With 4 bases clipped from V and 9 bases from J, the junction kept 11 bases outside the gene matches. There are 15 residues in the CDR3. Germline CDR1 and CDR2: MNHEY and SMNVEV (reference sequence). CDR3: CASSSAGQGLPEQFF. The CDR3 nucleotides read TGTGCCAGCAGTTCCGCAGGACAGGGTTTGCCTGAGCAGTTCTTC.

J is TRBJ1-1 and V is TRBV7-9, with 9 bases lining up with TRBD1. CDR1 and CDR2 (germline): SEHNR, FQNEAQ (reference sequence). CDR3 length equals 15 residues. Trimming took 4 bases from V and 6 from J; bases not matched to a gene: 9. Written as DNA, the CDR3 is TGTGCCAGCAGCTCAAAAGGGACAGGGAGGGCTGAAGCTTTCTTT. This gives the protein CASSSKGTGRAEAFF.

The chain uses TRBV11-2 and TRBJ1-2, with D unresolved. Germline V lookup: CDR1 SGHAT, CDR2 FQNNGV. V lost 1 base and J 6 bases, leaving 12 bases between the germline ends. CDR3 length: 14 amino acids. As DNA, the CDR3 is TGTGCCAGCAGCTTAGTCCGCTACGGAAATGGCTACACCTTC. This encodes CASSLVRYGNGYTF.

V gene TRBV6-6 combines with J gene TRBJ2-7; D is unclear. The V gene lost 2 bases and the J gene lost 5 bases, with 7 bases spanning the gap. CDR1 is MNHNY and CDR2 is SVGAGI in the germline V gene (reference sequence). The CDR3 extends over 12 amino acids. This CDR3 reads CASSYRANEQYF. The CDR3 region has the DNA TGTGCCAGCAGTTACAGGGCCAACGAGCAGTACTTC.

This clone was observed a handful of times. The chain carries TRBV7-2 and TRBJ1-2, with 10 positions matching TRBD1. The CDR3 length is 14 residues. The junction had 4 bases not matched to a gene; V was cut back by 6 bases and J by 3 bases. CDR1 and CDR2 from the germline V gene are SGHTA and FQGNSA. Written as DNA, the CDR3 is TGTGCCAGCAGGCCGACAGGGGGCGACTATGGCTACACCTTC. Protein: CASRPTGGDYGYTF. Combining the CDR3 with reference TRBV7-2 and TRBJ1-2 gives the whole variable domain GAGVSQSPSNKVTEKGKDVELRCDPISGHTALYWYRQSLGQGLEFLIYFQGNSAPDKSGLPSDRFSAERTGGSVSTLTIQRTQQEDSAVYLCASRPTGGDYGYTFGSGTRLTVV.

CDR3 bases: TGTGCCAGCAGTTACGACAGGGAGTCTGGAAACACCATATATTTT. Translation: CASSYDRESGNTIYF. The rearrangement links TRBV6-5 to TRBJ1-3; 7 bases are shared with TRBD1. The J segment lost 1 base and the V segment lost 2 bases, leaving 2 bases of the junction unmatched. The V gene's germline CDR1 is MNHEY and CDR2 SVGAGI. CDR3 length: 15 residues.

J is TRBJ2-7 and V is TRBV18; perhaps TRBD2 as D (7 bases). Trimming pared 6 bases from V and 7 bases from J, leaving 25 bases between. Germline loops: CDR1 KGHSH, CDR2 LQKENI. This CDR3 is 16 amino acids long. DNA for the CDR3: TGTGCCAGCTCTCATGGGAGGGGGACCTCGCCGGTGGAGCAGTACTTC. Amino acid sequence: CASSHGRGTSPVEQYF.

This clone came up a few times. This rearrangement joins TRBV27 to TRBJ1-4; TRBD1 aligns across 8 bases. Per the germline V gene, CDR1 is MNHEY and CDR2 is SMNVEV (reference sequence). The CDR3 length is 16 residues. V trimming: 0 bases; J trimming: 5 bases; junction bases outside the gene matches: 5. In nucleotides, the CDR3 is TGTGCCAGCAGTTTATCGAGGAGGACAGGGAATGAAAAACTGTTTTTT. It is translated as CASSLSRRTGNEKLFF.